A selection of T cell receptor beta chains follows, all from one sample in a study of T cell clones after liver transplantation. Libraries were prepared by immunoSEQ multiplex PCR; TCRdb keeps only in-frame clonotypes and omits some of them. The sample has about 100,000 clones, around 83% seen once. This sample comprised CD4+ T cells from blood, obtained before liver transplant. The receptors here all came from a human donor who received a liver transplant. Both conserved end residues are part of each CDR3. Fields, in order: V gene, J gene, D gene, clone size, CDR3 DNA, CDR3 protein. D genes are given only for firm matches. Size is stated for part of the rows, as once, few or many counts, or as a class when the clone is expanded.

v_gene: TRBV28
j_gene: TRBJ2-1
d_gene: .
abundance: .
CDR3nt: TGTGCCAGCAACAACCTCGGCAGCGGAACATCCAATGAGCAGTTCTTC
CDR3aa: CASNNLGSGTSNEQFF

v_gene: TRBV18
j_gene: TRBJ1-4
d_gene: .
abundance: .
CDR3nt: TGTGCCAGCTCACCACGGGGCGGTACAGCAAATGAAAAACTGTTTTTT
CDR3aa: CASSPRGGTANEKLFF

v_gene: TRBV11-2
j_gene: TRBJ1-1
d_gene: .
abundance: .
CDR3nt: TGTGCCAGCAGCTTAGTGTCAGGGATAAACACTGAAGCTTTCTTT
CDR3aa: CASSLVSGINTEAFF

v_gene: TRBV2
j_gene: TRBJ1-2
d_gene: .
abundance: .
CDR3nt: TGTGCCAGCCGGGGGGCAGGGTCCTATGGCTACACCTTC
CDR3aa: CASRGAGSYGYTF

v_gene: TRBV6-5
j_gene: TRBJ2-7
d_gene: .
abundance: once
CDR3nt: TGTGCCAGCAGCACCGGGACACTCTACGAGCAGTACTTC
CDR3aa: CASSTGTLYEQYF

v_gene: TRBV7-2
j_gene: TRBJ2-2
d_gene: .
abundance: .
CDR3nt: TGTGCCAGCAGCTTAGGTGCCGGGGAGCTGTTTTTT
CDR3aa: CASSLGAGELFF

v_gene: TRBV5-1
j_gene: TRBJ1-6
d_gene: .
abundance: .
CDR3nt: TGCGCCAGCAGCTCCACAGGGAGAGGCGGGTCACCCCTCCACTTT
CDR3aa: CASSSTGRGGSPLHF

v_gene: TRBV7-8
j_gene: TRBJ1-6
d_gene: .
abundance: .
CDR3nt: TGTGCCAGCAGCTTAGCGGATTCACCCCTCCACTTT
CDR3aa: CASSLADSPLHF

v_gene: TRBV4-1
j_gene: TRBJ2-7
d_gene: .
abundance: .
CDR3nt: TGCGCCAGCAGCCAAGTGGCGTTCCAGGGGAACTCCTACGAGCAGTACTTC
CDR3aa: CASSQVAFQGNSYEQYF

v_gene: TRBV21-1
j_gene: TRBJ1-6
d_gene: .
abundance: .
CDR3nt: TGTGCCAGCAGCAAAGACAGTCAGGGTGTATGTTATAATTCACCCCTCCACTTT
CDR3aa: CASSKDSQGVCYNSPLHF

v_gene: TRBV10-2
j_gene: TRBJ1-1
d_gene: .
abundance: .
CDR3nt: TGCGCCAGCAGTGGTGGATGGGGGCGGAACACTGAAGCTTTCTTT
CDR3aa: CASSGGWGRNTEAFF

v_gene: TRBV5-1
j_gene: TRBJ2-2
d_gene: TRBD1
abundance: .
CDR3nt: TGCGCCAGCAGCCACCTCCCGGCAGGGGGCAACACCGGGGAGCTGTTTTTT
CDR3aa: CASSHLPAGGNTGELFF

v_gene: TRBV27
j_gene: TRBJ2-1
d_gene: TRBD2
abundance: .
CDR3nt: TGTGCCAGCAGTCCCTGGGCCGGACTAGCGGGGAACAATGAGCAGTTCTTC
CDR3aa: CASSPWAGLAGNNEQFF

v_gene: TRBV7-2
j_gene: TRBJ2-1
d_gene: .
abundance: .
CDR3nt: TGTGCCAGCAGCCCAAGGACCTACAATGAGCAGTTCTTC
CDR3aa: CASSPRTYNEQFF

v_gene: TRBV15
j_gene: TRBJ1-5
d_gene: .
abundance: .
CDR3nt: TGTGCCACCAGCAGAGAAAGGGATCAGCCCCAGCATTTT
CDR3aa: CATSRERDQPQHF

v_gene: TRBV28
j_gene: TRBJ1-2
d_gene: .
abundance: once
CDR3nt: TGTGCCAGCCGGGCAGCTTCTAACTATGGCTACACCTTC
CDR3aa: CASRAASNYGYTF

v_gene: TRBV2
j_gene: TRBJ2-1
d_gene: TRBD1
abundance: .
CDR3nt: TGTGCCAGCAGTTACAGGGGGTGGGACTCGAACAATGAGCAGTTCTTC
CDR3aa: CASSYRGWDSNNEQFF

v_gene: TRBV19
j_gene: TRBJ1-1
d_gene: .
abundance: medium-sized
CDR3nt: TGTGCCAGTAGGGATGGGACGAACAGGCTAAACACTGAAGCTTTCTTT
CDR3aa: CASRDGTNRLNTEAFF

v_gene: TRBV4-2
j_gene: TRBJ1-1
d_gene: TRBD1
abundance: .
CDR3nt: TGTGCCAGCAACCCTTCCGGGACAGGGCTGGCTTTCTTT
CDR3aa: CASNPSGTGLAFF

v_gene: TRBV28
j_gene: TRBJ1-5
d_gene: .
abundance: once
CDR3nt: TGTGCCAGCATTGGACAGCCCTCCAATCAGCCCCAGCATTTT
CDR3aa: CASIGQPSNQPQHF

v_gene: TRBV25-1
j_gene: TRBJ2-3
d_gene: .
abundance: .
CDR3nt: TGTGCCAGCAGTCCCCCAGGGTCTAGCACAGATACGCAGTATTTT
CDR3aa: CASSPPGSSTDTQYF

v_gene: TRBV9
j_gene: TRBJ1-4
d_gene: .
abundance: .
CDR3nt: TGTGCCAGCGGGAGGAGGGTAAGGGGTCGCCCTGGAACTAATGAAAAACTGTTTTTT
CDR3aa: CASGRRVRGRPGTNEKLFF

v_gene: TRBV19
j_gene: TRBJ1-6
d_gene: .
abundance: .
CDR3nt: TGTGCCAGTATTGCGCGGTCCAATTCACCCCTCCACTTT
CDR3aa: CASIARSNSPLHF

v_gene: TRBV14
j_gene: TRBJ2-1
d_gene: TRBD1
abundance: .
CDR3nt: TGTGCCAGCGGCGGACAGGGGGGCTACAATGAGCAGTTCTTC
CDR3aa: CASGGQGGYNEQFF

v_gene: TRBV18
j_gene: TRBJ2-7
d_gene: .
abundance: few
CDR3nt: TGTGCCAGCTCTTGGTCGCGTGGGGTCAGCGAGCAGTACTTC
CDR3aa: CASSWSRGVSEQYF

v_gene: TRBV7-2
j_gene: TRBJ1-3
d_gene: .
abundance: .
CDR3nt: TGTGCCAGCAGCTCCGCATGGAGCTCTGGAAACACCATATATTTT
CDR3aa: CASSSAWSSGNTIYF

v_gene: TRBV12-5
j_gene: TRBJ1-2
d_gene: .
abundance: .
CDR3nt: TGTGCTAGTGGTTTGGAGGGCCAGTATGGCTACACCTTC
CDR3aa: CASGLEGQYGYTF

v_gene: TRBV19
j_gene: TRBJ2-7
d_gene: .
abundance: .
CDR3nt: TGTGCCAGTAGTATAGCAGGGTACGAGCAGTACTTC
CDR3aa: CASSIAGYEQYF

v_gene: TRBV27
j_gene: TRBJ1-2
d_gene: .
abundance: .
CDR3nt: TGTGCCAGCAGTCGGACGGGGTACTATGGCTACACCTTC
CDR3aa: CASSRTGYYGYTF

v_gene: TRBV7-6
j_gene: TRBJ2-3
d_gene: .
abundance: .
CDR3nt: TGTGCCAGCAGCGATATGGACAGGGAGGGAGATACGCAGTATTTT
CDR3aa: CASSDMDREGDTQYF

v_gene: TRBV2
j_gene: TRBJ1-1
d_gene: TRBD1
abundance: .
CDR3nt: TGTGCCAGCAGCAGAGGGACAGGGGTAACTGAAGCTTTCTTT
CDR3aa: CASSRGTGVTEAFF

v_gene: TRBV5-1
j_gene: TRBJ1-3
d_gene: TRBD1
abundance: .
CDR3nt: TGCGCCAGCAGCCACCGGGACAGTCTCTCTGGAAACACCATATATTTT
CDR3aa: CASSHRDSLSGNTIYF

v_gene: TRBV19
j_gene: TRBJ2-6
d_gene: TRBD1
abundance: .
CDR3nt: TGTGCCAGTAGCAAAAAGGGGACAGGGTCGACTGGGGCCAACGTCCTGACTTTC
CDR3aa: CASSKKGTGSTGANVLTF

v_gene: TRBV28
j_gene: TRBJ2-2
d_gene: .
abundance: once
CDR3nt: TGTGCCAGCAGTCCTTCGTGGACCGGGGAGCTGTTTTTT
CDR3aa: CASSPSWTGELFF

v_gene: TRBV6-5
j_gene: TRBJ2-1
d_gene: .
abundance: .
CDR3nt: TGTGCCAGCAGGATGCACGATGAGCAGTTCTTC
CDR3aa: CASRMHDEQFF

v_gene: TRBV28
j_gene: TRBJ1-1
d_gene: TRBD1
abundance: once
CDR3nt: TGTGCCAGCAGTCCCTCGACAGGGCAGAGCACTGAAGCTTTCTTT
CDR3aa: CASSPSTGQSTEAFF

v_gene: TRBV7-3
j_gene: TRBJ2-7
d_gene: .
abundance: .
CDR3nt: TGTGCCAGCAGCACGACGGAGGGAACCGAGCAGTACTTC
CDR3aa: CASSTTEGTEQYF

v_gene: TRBV27
j_gene: TRBJ2-3
d_gene: .
abundance: .
CDR3nt: TGTGCCAGCACCCCGATTGGAGGGCCCACAGATACGCAGTATTTT
CDR3aa: CASTPIGGPTDTQYF

v_gene: TRBV7-9
j_gene: TRBJ2-1
d_gene: TRBD2
abundance: .
CDR3nt: TGTGCCAGCAGCTCGTCGGGGGGATCCGATGAGCAGTTCTTC
CDR3aa: CASSSSGGSDEQFF

v_gene: TRBV5-8
j_gene: TRBJ1-2
d_gene: .
abundance: .
CDR3nt: TGTGCCAGCAGCTCTGACAGCAACTATGGCTACACCTTC
CDR3aa: CASSSDSNYGYTF

v_gene: TRBV6-5
j_gene: TRBJ1-5
d_gene: TRBD1
abundance: .
CDR3nt: TGTGCCACCTCGGGACAGGGCAATCAGCCCCAGCATTTT
CDR3aa: CATSGQGNQPQHF

v_gene: TRBV27
j_gene: TRBJ1-3
d_gene: .
abundance: .
CDR3nt: TGTGCCAGCAGTCCCGCCGGAATAGGCAATGGAAACACCATATATTTT
CDR3aa: CASSPAGIGNGNTIYF

v_gene: TRBV7-9
j_gene: TRBJ2-7
d_gene: .
abundance: .
CDR3nt: TGTGCCAGCAGCCCCGAACGCTTC
CDR3aa: CASSPERF

v_gene: TRBV5-4
j_gene: TRBJ2-1
d_gene: .
abundance: few
CDR3nt: TGTGCCAGCAGCTTGGAGCAGGGTGGGGCCAATGAGCAGTTCTTC
CDR3aa: CASSLEQGGANEQFF

v_gene: TRBV5-6
j_gene: TRBJ2-5
d_gene: .
abundance: .
CDR3nt: TGTGCCAGCAGCGTTTTTTCCGGGGAGACCCAGTACTTC
CDR3aa: CASSVFSGETQYF

v_gene: TRBV28
j_gene: TRBJ1-1
d_gene: .
abundance: .
CDR3nt: TGTGCCAGCAAAAGGGAGAGGGCAACACTTGAAGCTTTCTTT
CDR3aa: CASKRERATLEAFF

v_gene: TRBV6-5
j_gene: TRBJ1-1
d_gene: TRBD1
abundance: .
CDR3nt: TGTGCCAGCAGTCGACGGACAGGGGTGGGCACTGAAGCTTTCTTT
CDR3aa: CASSRRTGVGTEAFF

v_gene: TRBV4-2
j_gene: TRBJ1-1
d_gene: .
abundance: .
CDR3nt: TGTGCCAGCAGCCAAGGGATCAGGGGGAACACTGAAGCTTTCTTT
CDR3aa: CASSQGIRGNTEAFF

v_gene: TRBV6-1
j_gene: TRBJ1-5
d_gene: .
abundance: .
CDR3nt: TGTGCCAGCTTACAGGCCCCCTTTAGCAATCAGCCCCAGCATTTT
CDR3aa: CASLQAPFSNQPQHF